The sample holds one count of the clone carrying this TCR beta chain. The data are from a study of cytomegalovirus exposure and HLA in healthy donors. Unmatched junction bases numbered 4, after V lost 5 bases and J lost 4 bases. The germline V gene encodes CDR1 LNHDA and CDR2 SQIVND (reference sequence). The CDR3 loop spans 15 amino acids. A multiplex PCR was run with 60 Vbeta primers and 13 Jbeta primers. Profiling relied on immunoSEQ multiplex PCR, and the TCRdb table lists in-frame clones only, not all of them. This table has 95,000 to 150,000 clones, 55% to 65% appearing once. The donors gave bone marrow, and they were healthy.

This TCR came from a man aged 40-49 years in good health and CMV-seropositive. The sequencing sample was made of PBMCs. V and J are TRBV19 and TRBJ2-1; 11 bases agree with TRBD2. The CDR3 region has the DNA TGTGCCAGTAGTCCGGGGACTAGCGGATACAATGAGCAGTTCTTC. Amino acid sequence: CASSPGTSGYNEQFF.